This T cell receptor (beta chain) was documented in a study of blood T cell repertoires in COVID-19. Background on the study: Sites across the United States, Italy and Spain contributed samples from acute and convalescent COVID-19.

Profiling relied on immunoSEQ multiplex PCR, and the TCRdb table lists in-frame clones only, not all of them. The table includes 100,000 to 140,000 clones, roughly nine tenths detected once. Trimming took 5 bases from V and 7 from J, leaving 19 bases between them. Germline CDR1 reads MDHEN; CDR2 reads SYDVKM. The CDR3 is made up of 15 amino acids. The sample was peripheral blood. The chain links TRBV28 to TRBJ2-3; D remains unclear. The receptor was isolated from a man aged 40-49 years with active or convalescent COVID-19. The CDR3 is CASSVGTPLTNTQYF. As DNA, the CDR3 is TGTGCCAGCAGTGTCGGTACTCCCCTAACCAATACGCAGTATTTT.